Included here is one T cell receptor beta chain sequence, with context. What it binds is unknown. This sample was included in a study of T-cell memory formation after mild COVID-19. General observations from the study: Later expanders leaned CD4+, whereas clones that contracted between day 15 and 85 were balanced CD4/CD8.

V lost 2 bases and J lost 4, with 10 bases in between. Germline CDR1 is SGHRS and CDR2 is YFSETQ. CDR3 length equals 13 residues. TCRdb recomputed calls from the 5' RACE reads with MiXCR, one row per CDR3 protein. Counted here are more than 150,000 distinct CDR3 sequences, over 20% occurring once; the ten biggest clones make up 23%. V gene TRBV5-1 combines with J gene TRBJ2-7; D remains unclear. Material: PBMCs or a T cell subset sorted from them (not recorded which). The TCR sequence derives from an adult woman who had mild COVID-19 (a few samples of this study predate the infection). Cell type and time point are not known. The CDR3 loop is CASSLTELYEQYF. Written as DNA, the CDR3 is TGCGCCAGCAGCTTAACGGAGCTTTACGAGCAGTACTTC. Full variable domain (rest looked up from reference TRBV5-1 and TRBJ2-7): KAGVTQTPRYLIKTRGQQVTLSCSPISGHRSVSWYQQTPGQGLQFLFEYFSETQRNKGNFPGRFSGRQFSNSRSEMNVSTLELGDSALYLCASSLTELYEQYFGPGTRLTVT.